This T cell receptor (beta chain) is drawn from a study of shared clonotypes between healthy human individuals. About the study: CD4 naive and memory got three plates each, CD8 naive two, CD8 memory one. Study-level findings and limits: It was anticipated that sequencing depth would influence how many clonotypes donors shared.

Profiling relied on immunoSEQ multiplex PCR, and the TCRdb table lists in-frame clones only, not all of them. The sample records around 1,100,000 clones, about 72% being singletons. The CDR3 is 14 residues long. The germline gives CDR1 SNHLY, CDR2 FYNNEI. V was trimmed by 7 bases and J by 6 bases, leaving 19 bases between them. In the case of this clone: As yet, its antigen is unknown.

Specimen: memory CD4+ T cells from PBMCs. Sample subset: CD45RA-negative fraction. The origin of this receptor is a man between 18 and 29 years old in good health. Some clones in this sample may be carry-over from other donors' samples. The chain employs TRBV2 and TRBJ2-7; TRBD1 is a possible D gene (5 bases). This chain's CDR3 is CASTDPFRASEQYF. The CDR3 DNA sequence: TGTGCCAGCACCGACCCCTTCAGGGCCTCCGAGCAGTACTTC.